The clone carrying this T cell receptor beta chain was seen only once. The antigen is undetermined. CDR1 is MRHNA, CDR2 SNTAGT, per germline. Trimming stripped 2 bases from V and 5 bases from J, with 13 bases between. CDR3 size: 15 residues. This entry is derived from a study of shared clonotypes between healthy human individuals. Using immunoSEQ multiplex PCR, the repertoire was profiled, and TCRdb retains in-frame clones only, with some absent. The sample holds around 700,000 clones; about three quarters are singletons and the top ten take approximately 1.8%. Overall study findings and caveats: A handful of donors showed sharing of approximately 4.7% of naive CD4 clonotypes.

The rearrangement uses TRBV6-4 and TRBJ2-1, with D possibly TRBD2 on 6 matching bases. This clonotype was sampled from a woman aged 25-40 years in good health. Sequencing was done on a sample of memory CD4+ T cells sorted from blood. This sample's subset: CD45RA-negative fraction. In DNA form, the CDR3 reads TGTGCCAGCAGTGACGTGCTAGCGCGAGACAATGAGCAGTTCTTC. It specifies CASSDVLARDNEQFF.